Below are 30 T cell receptor beta chains sequenced from a single sample in a study of STAT5B mutations in CD4+ large granular lymphocyte leukemia. Clones were sequenced by immunoSEQ multiplex PCR, and TCRdb holds only the in-frame ones, with some missing. The sample has fewer than 50,000 clones, about 86% seen once. Sequencing was performed on CD4+ T cells from blood buffy coats. Source of these receptors: a human donor in good health.

CDR3 DNA: TGTGCCAGCAGCACCTCCCCTAGCGGGGGGGAGTATTTT. Protein: CASSTSPSGGEYF. The rearrangement joins TRBV9 to TRBJ2-3; 12 bases agree with TRBD2. CDR3 size: 13 residues. Germline V CDR1 and CDR2: SGDLS, YYNGEE. After removal of 4 bases from V and 13 bases from J, the junction contained 7 bases not matched to a gene. Variable domain in full (rest from reference TRBV9 and TRBJ2-3): DSGVTQTPKHLITATGQRVTLRCSPRSGDLSVYWYQQSLDQGLQFLIQYYNGEERAKGNILERFSAQQFPDLHSELNLSSLELGDSALYFCASSTSPSGGEYFGPGTRLTVL.

The rearrangement uses TRBV7-3 and TRBJ2-1; tentative D call: TRBD2 (5 bases). The length of the CDR3 is 13 residues. Deletions cut 5 bases from V and 5 bases from J, with 10 bases between. Germline CDR1 and CDR2: SGHTA and FQGTGA. DNA of the CDR3: TGTGCCAGCAGCCTCGAGAGGGACAATGAGCAGTTCTTC. This sequence encodes CASSLERDNEQFF. Together with reference TRBV7-3 and TRBJ2-1, the CDR3 gives the full variable domain: GAGVSQTPSNKVTEKGKYVELRCDPISGHTALYWYRQSLGQGPEFLIYFQGTGAADDSGLPNDRFFAVRPEGSVSTLKIQRTERGDSAVYLCASSLERDNEQFFGPGTRLTVL.

The rearrangement links TRBV6-6 to TRBJ2-3, with 10 nucleotides matching TRBD1. This CDR3 contains 16 residues. Germline trimming cut 5 bases from V and 6 bases from J; bases unmatched to any gene: 11. Germline V gene data show CDR1 as MNHNY and CDR2 as SVGAGI (reference sequence). Written as DNA, the CDR3 is TGTGCCAGCAGTCAGGGCGGGACAGGGGATTATGATACGCAGTATTTT. Translating it yields CASSQGGTGDYDTQYF.

The chain combines TRBV5-1 with TRBJ2-1, with 8 bases aligning to TRBD2. The length of the CDR3 is 14 residues. Germline lookup yields CDR1 SGHRS and CDR2 YFSETQ. Unmatched junction bases numbered 8, after V lost 5 bases and J lost 7 bases. DNA of the CDR3: TGCGCCAGCAGATGGGCGGGGGGATCGAATGAGCAGTTCTTC. Translating gives CASRWAGGSNEQFF. The variable domain in full, with the rest retrieved from reference TRBV5-1 and TRBJ2-1, is KAGVTQTPRYLIKTRGQQVTLSCSPISGHRSVSWYQQTPGQGLQFLFEYFSETQRNKGNFPGRFSGRQFSNSRSEMNVSTLELGDSALYLCASRWAGGSNEQFFGPGTRLTVL.

The rearrangement joins TRBV5-1 to TRBJ1-6; no clear D gene. Germline V gene lookup returns CDR1 SGHRS and CDR2 YFSETQ. Trimming removed 1 base at V and 8 bases at J, with 13 bases between. This CDR3 region has 15 residues. The CDR3 region is CASSLTGIDYSPLHF. The CDR3 DNA reads TGCGCCAGCAGCTTGACCGGGATCGACTATTCACCCCTCCACTTT.

The chain carries TRBV7-2 and TRBJ1-5, with D possibly being TRBD1 (5 bases). The CDR3 length is 14 residues. With 4 bases removed from V and 4 bases from J, the gap between germline ends came to 11 bases. Germline V gene sequence: CDR1 SGHTA, CDR2 FQGNSA. In DNA, the CDR3 is TGTGCCAGCAGCTCTGACGGGGGGAATCAGCCCCAGCATTTT. This translates into CASSSDGGNQPQHF.

The chain joins TRBV11-3 to TRBJ1-2; D not resolved. CDR3 length equals 13 residues. The V end was cut by 10 bases, the J end by 4 bases, with 16 bases between. Germline CDR1 SGHNT, CDR2 YENEEA. Here the CDR3 DNA reads TGTGCCACCACCGCCGGGGAGGGCTATGGCTACACCTTC. Translated: CATTAGEGYGYTF.

The rearrangement uses TRBV6-1 and TRBJ1-4, with D tentatively TRBD1 (5 bases). CDR1 and CDR2 (germline): MNHNS, SASEGT. V was trimmed by 3 bases and J by 5 bases, leaving 10 bases between them. CDR3 length equals 14 residues. The CDR3 is CASSDWGTNEKLFF. CDR3 DNA sequence: TGTGCCAGCAGTGATTGGGGGACCAATGAAAAACTGTTTTTT.

The genes are TRBV12-5 and TRBJ1-3, with 7 bases aligning to TRBD1. V lost 1 base, J lost 3 bases, and 6 bases stayed unmatched. This CDR3 region has 16 residues. CDR1 LGHNT and CDR2 FRNRAP come from the germline V gene. Here the CDR3 reads CASGLAQGVFGNTIYF. CDR3 sequence (DNA): TGTGCTAGTGGTTTGGCCCAGGGGGTCTTTGGAAACACCATATATTTT.

The gene calls are TRBV30 and TRBJ2-7; the D is unclear. This CDR3 contains 12 residues. CDR1 is GTSNPN, CDR2 SVGIG, per germline (reference sequence). The germline V and J ends were trimmed by 0 bases and 6 bases, with 9 bases remaining between them. The CDR3 loop reads CAWSVSQTEQYF. The CDR3 DNA is TGTGCCTGGAGTGTTTCGCAGACCGAGCAGTACTTC.

The chain has TRBV7-6 and TRBJ2-2; 13 bases agree with TRBD2. Germline trimming cut 2 bases from V and 7 bases from J; bases unmatched to any gene: 13. The CDR3 contains 19 residues. Looked up from germline, CDR1 is SGHVS and CDR2 is FNYEAQ. The CDR3 region has the DNA TGTGCCAGCAGCTTAACAGGTCCCACTAGCGGGAGGGCCGGCGGGGAGCTGTTTTTT. It encodes CASSLTGPTSGRAGGELFF.

The chain couples TRBV10-2 to TRBJ2-3; possibly TRBD2 for D (5 bases). This CDR3 is built from 14 residues. The germline CDR1 and CDR2 sequences are WSHSY and SAAADI. Trimming took off 3 bases at V and 0 bases at J, with 7 bases between the two ends. The CDR3, as DNA: TGCGCCAGCAGTGACGGACTCAGCACAGATACGCAGTATTTT. Its protein product is CASSDGLSTDTQYF.

The chain joins TRBV9 to TRBJ2-1; TRBD2 aligns across 10 bases. This CDR3 comprises 19 residues. The ends lost 0 bases at V and 3 bases at J; junction bases unmatched: 12. Germline-derived CDR1 and CDR2 are SGDLS and YYNGEE. The CDR3 is CASSVARGPSGGRYNEQFF. CDR3 bases: TGTGCCAGCAGCGTAGCCAGGGGCCCTAGCGGGGGTCGCTACAATGAGCAGTTCTTC.

The chain combines TRBV18 with TRBJ1-1, with D unclear. Germline CDR1 is KGHSH and CDR2 is LQKENI. Trimming pared 3 bases from V and 1 base from J, leaving 6 bases between. This CDR3 spans 13 amino acids. The CDR3 sequence is CASSPSTNTEAFF. CDR3 sequence (DNA): TGTGCCAGCTCACCTTCTACGAACACTGAAGCTTTCTTT. Looking up the rest from reference TRBV18 and TRBJ1-1 gives the full variable domain: NAGVMQNPRHLVRRRGQEARLRCSPMKGHSHVYWYRQLPEEGLKFMVYLQKENIIDESGMPKERFSAEFPKEGPSILRIQQVVRGDSAAYFCASSPSTNTEAFFGQGTRLTVV.

J is TRBJ2-5 and V is TRBV10-3; perhaps TRBD1 as D (6 bases). Germline V gene lookup returns CDR1 ENHRY and CDR2 SYGVKD. V gave up 3 bases and J gave up 2 bases, with 10 bases separating them. The CDR3 is made up of 14 amino acids. DNA for the CDR3: TGTGCCATCAGTGAAACCGACAGGCAAGAGACCCAGTACTTC. Its translation is CAISETDRQETQYF.

The genes are TRBV7-2 and TRBJ1-5; TRBD1 matches 7 bases. The CDR3 loop spans 15 amino acids. J was trimmed by 4 bases and V by 2 bases; bases with no gene match: 5. Germline V gene lookup returns CDR1 SGHTA and CDR2 FQGNSA. The CDR3 is CASSLTGTVNQPQHF. DNA for the CDR3: TGTGCCAGCAGCTTAACCGGGACAGTAAATCAGCCCCAGCATTTT.

V and J are TRBV4-2 and TRBJ2-2, with D perhaps given as TRBD1 or TRBD2 (5 bases each). Per the germline V gene, CDR1 is LGHNA and CDR2 is YNFKEQ. V was shortened by 0 bases and J by 11 bases, with 19 bases between the two germline ends. The CDR3 loop spans 16 amino acids. The CDR3 nucleotides are TGTGCCAGCAGCCAAGAAGACAGCGGCGCGAGGGGTGAGCTGTTTTTT. Encoded protein: CASSQEDSGARGELFF.

The genes are TRBV6-1 and TRBJ1-1; maybe TRBD1 (5 bases). Trimming shortened V by 2 bases and J by 10 bases, and 14 bases separated the two germline ends. The CDR3 extends over 13 amino acids. From germline, CDR1 is MNHNS and CDR2 SASEGT. CDR3 amino acids: CASSELAGGVAFF. The CDR3, as DNA: TGTGCCAGCAGTGAATTGGCTGGAGGGGTAGCTTTCTTT.

The CDR3 DNA sequence: TGTGCCTGGAGTGTACTGGGTCCAGGGGAGCTGTTTTTT. Its protein product is CAWSVLGPGELFF. V usage is TRBV30 and J usage is TRBJ2-2; D gene unclear. This CDR3 has 13 amino acids. V gave up 0 bases and J gave up 8 bases, with 10 bases separating them. CDR1 is GTSNPN and CDR2 is SVGIG in the germline V gene (reference sequence).

CDR3 in DNA: TGCAGCGGCCAAGACACTTCTGAAGCTTTCTTT. This translates into CSGQDTSEAFF. The chain recombines TRBV29-1 with TRBJ1-1, with no clear D. This CDR3 has 11 amino acids. Germline V gene lookup returns CDR1 SQVTM and CDR2 ANQGSEA. With 7 bases removed from V and 6 bases from J, the gap between germline ends came to 12 bases.

The genes are TRBV5-8 and TRBJ2-1; TRBD2 matches at 7 bases. V trimming: 7 bases; J trimming: 15 bases; junction bases outside the gene matches: 4. CDR1 and CDR2 (germline): SGHTS, YDEGEE. The length of the CDR3 is 9 residues. The CDR3: CASLLARFF. For the CDR3, the DNA is TGTGCCAGCTTACTAGCGCGGTTCTTC. The entire variable domain, with the rest obtained from reference TRBV5-8 and TRBJ2-1, is as follows: EAGVTQSPTHLIKTRGQQATLRCSPISGHTSVYWYQQALGLGLQFLLWYDEGEERNRGNFPPRFSGRQFPNYSSELNVNALELEDSALYLCASLLARFFGPGTRLTVL.

The V and J genes are TRBV7-9 and TRBJ2-1, with TRBD1 matching 10 bases. The CDR3 is 15 amino acids. Looked up from germline, CDR1 is SEHNR and CDR2 is FQNEAQ (reference sequence). V trimming: 5 bases; J trimming: 5 bases; junction bases outside the gene matches: 6. This CDR3 is CASSLRTGGNNEQFF. As DNA, the CDR3 is TGTGCCAGCAGCCTACGGACAGGGGGTAACAATGAGCAGTTCTTC.

The chain joins TRBV2 to TRBJ1-5, with 8 nucleotides matching TRBD1. Germline CDR1 and CDR2: SNHLY and FYNNEI. Trimming removed 6 bases from V and 6 bases from J; junction bases left unmatched: 4. This CDR3 is built from 13 residues. In DNA form, the CDR3 reads TGTGCCAGCAGGGGGGACAGGATTCAGCCCCAGCATTTT. Translated, it gives CASRGDRIQPQHF.

The V gene is TRBV18, the J gene TRBJ2-7; D not resolved. Trimming cost V 6 bases and J 0 bases, with 12 bases left between them. The CDR3 length is 14 residues. CDR1 and CDR2 (germline): KGHSH, LQKENI. Here the CDR3 reads CASSSRLSSYEQYF. CDR3 coding DNA: TGTGCCAGCTCGTCGAGGTTAAGCTCCTACGAGCAGTACTTC.

The genes are TRBV28 and TRBJ1-3, with 8 bases fitting TRBD1. This CDR3 region has 14 residues. Germline V lookup: CDR1 MDHEN, CDR2 SYDVKM. V shed 3 bases and J 4 bases; nucleotides not matched to a gene: 2. CDR3 nucleotide sequence: TGTGCCAGCAGTTTCGACAGGGGAGGAAACACCATATATTTT. Its translation is CASSFDRGGNTIYF. Drawing the rest from reference TRBV28 and TRBJ1-3, the complete variable domain is DVKVTQSSRYLVKRTGEKVFLECVQDMDHENMFWYRQDPGLGLRLIYFSYDVKMKEKGDIPEGYSVSREKKERFSLILESASTNQTSMYLCASSFDRGGNTIYFGEGSWLTVV.

This chain links TRBV6-1 with TRBJ2-4; 8 bases are a match to TRBD2. With V trimmed by 3 bases and J by 2 bases, 6 bases remained unmatched. The CDR3 loop spans 16 amino acids. CDR1 and CDR2 (germline): MNHNS, SASEGT. The DNA for the CDR3 is TGTGCCAGCAGTGAGGCGGTAGCGGGATCCAAAAACATTCAGTACTTC. Its protein is CASSEAVAGSKNIQYF.

V gene TRBV7-3 combines with J gene TRBJ2-3; weak D call: TRBD1 (5 bases). The length of the CDR3 is 16 residues. The germline V and J ends were trimmed by 0 bases and 0 bases, with 10 bases remaining between them. The V gene's germline CDR1 is SGHTA and CDR2 FQGTGA. The CDR3 DNA reads TGTGCCAGCAGCTTAACCCACAGGTCGAGCACAGATACGCAGTATTTT. Translating it yields CASSLTHRSSTDTQYF.

The chain uses TRBV6-5 and TRBJ1-4; D is ambiguous. The ends were cut back, 6 bases at V and 8 bases at J, with 19 bases in the middle. Looked up from germline, CDR1 is MNHEY and CDR2 is SVGAGI. The CDR3 totals 15 residues. The CDR3 DNA reads as TGTGCCAGCAGCCGAGGGATCAATACTCGAGAAAAACTGTTTTTT. Amino acid sequence: CASSRGINTREKLFF.

J is TRBJ1-1 and V is TRBV11-2; the D gene is possibly TRBD1 (5 bases). Per germline, CDR1 SGHAT and CDR2 FQNNGV. The CDR3 sequence is 15 residues long. V lost 5 bases to trimming and J lost 4 bases, with 17 bases between them. The CDR3 loop reads CASSPGRGYSTEAFF. The CDR3 nucleotides are TGTGCCAGCAGCCCTGGACGGGGGTATAGCACTGAAGCTTTCTTT.

The chain is built from TRBV10-2 and TRBJ1-6; D ambiguous. The CDR3 sequence is 14 residues long. Between the trimmed V and J ends, which lost 7 bases and 5 bases, there was a span of 12 bases. Germline CDR1 reads WSHSY; CDR2 reads SAAADI. The DNA of the CDR3 is TGCGCCAGCACCGGACGGTTGAATAATTCACCCCTCCACTTT. This translates into CASTGRLNNSPLHF.